The 20 T cell receptor beta chains reported below all come from one sample, sequenced in a study of blood T cell repertoires in COVID-19. TCRdb's table, derived via immunoSEQ multiplex PCR, lists solely in-frame clones and lacks some. Of roughly 100,000 clones in the sample, under 80% were seen once. Sequencing was done on a sample of peripheral blood. Source of these receptors: a man in his 70s with active or convalescent COVID-19.

The CDR3 protein is CASSESTLGGTEAFF. The CDR3 DNA is TGCGCCAGCAGTGAGTCGACTCTAGGTGGGACTGAAGCTTTCTTT. The V and J genes are TRBV10-1 and TRBJ1-1; no firm D call. Trimming took 0 bases from V and 5 from J, leaving 13 bases between them. Germline V gives CDR1 WNHNN, CDR2 SYGVQD (reference sequence). The length of the CDR3 is 15 residues.

The genes are TRBV7-3 and TRBJ2-2; D not certain. Between the trimmed V and J ends, which lost 4 bases and 1 base, there was a span of 7 bases. The germline gives CDR1 SGHTA, CDR2 FQGTGA. The CDR3 extends over 14 amino acids. CDR3: CASSSEVNTGELFF. CDR3 nucleotide sequence: TGTGCCAGCAGCTCAGAGGTGAACACCGGGGAGCTGTTTTTT.

The chain carries TRBV7-9 and TRBJ2-7; 9 bases match TRBD2. The germline V gene has CDR1 SEHNR and CDR2 FQNEAQ (reference sequence). The CDR3 totals 16 residues. J lost 5 bases, V lost 8 bases, and 16 bases had no gene match. The CDR3 is CASLPLDISGGDEQYF. The CDR3 DNA reads TGTGCCAGCCTTCCCCTCGATATTAGCGGGGGCGACGAGCAGTACTTC.

V usage is TRBV5-1 and J usage is TRBJ1-1; D gene unclear. The germline V gene has CDR1 SGHRS and CDR2 YFSETQ. V was trimmed by 0 bases and J by 1 base, leaving 7 bases between them. The CDR3 extends over 14 amino acids. In DNA form, the CDR3 reads TGCGCCAGCAGCTTGGACAGTAGGAACACTGAAGCTTTCTTT. This codes for CASSLDSRNTEAFF.

This chain joins TRBV5-8 and TRBJ1-1, with 7 bases that match TRBD1. V was clipped by 4 bases and J by 1 base; unmatched bases: 13. This CDR3 spans 17 amino acids. CDR1 and CDR2 (germline): SGHTS, YDEGEE. CDR3 in DNA: TGTGCCAGCAGCCTTCCGGGACAGAGGGCTAGGAACACTGAAGCTTTCTTT. Protein product: CASSLPGQRARNTEAFF.

This chain uses TRBV11-2 with TRBJ2-7; 8 bases are shared with TRBD1. Germline-derived CDR1 and CDR2 are SGHAT and FQNNGV. Unmatched junction bases numbered 14, after V lost 6 bases and J lost 7 bases. CDR3 length: 15 amino acids. CDR3 DNA: TGTGCCAGCAGTCCCCTGGTCGCAGGGGGCGTTGAGCAGTACTTC. This codes for CASSPLVAGGVEQYF.

The rearrangement links TRBV5-6 to TRBJ1-4; the D gene is possibly TRBD1 (6 bases). Trimming removed 4 bases from V and 1 base from J, with 11 bases in between. Germline V gene lookup returns CDR1 SGHDT and CDR2 YYEEEE. The CDR3 extends over 15 amino acids. CDR3 sequence: CASSLTGRTNEKLFF. In DNA form, the CDR3 reads TGTGCCAGCAGCCTGACAGGAAGAACTAATGAAAAACTGTTTTTT. Full variable domain (rest looked up from reference TRBV5-6 and TRBJ1-4): DAGVTQSPTHLIKTRGQQVTLRCSPKSGHDTVSWYQQALGQGPQFIFQYYEEEERQRGNFPDRFSGHQFPNYSSELNVNALLLGDSALYLCASSLTGRTNEKLFFGSGTQLSVL.

This rearrangement joins TRBV5-1 to TRBJ2-2, with D possibly TRBD2 on 6 matching bases. V was shortened by 4 bases and J by 1 base, with 8 bases between the two germline ends. Germline loops: CDR1 SGHRS, CDR2 YFSETQ. The CDR3 contains 14 residues. CDR3 loop: CASSGLMNTGELFF. The CDR3 bases are TGCGCCAGCAGCGGACTAATGAACACCGGGGAGCTGTTTTTT.

The rearrangement joins TRBV5-6 to TRBJ1-6; tentative D call: TRBD1 (5 bases). V lost 9 bases, J lost 5 bases, and 15 bases lay in between. This CDR3 is 14 amino acids long. CDR1 is SGHDT, CDR2 YYEEEE, per germline. CDR3 nucleotide sequence: TGTGCCACCTCGGGGGACGGAAATAATTCACCCCTCCACTTT. It is translated as CATSGDGNNSPLHF.

The chain combines TRBV9 with TRBJ2-7, with 11 bases aligning to TRBD2. The CDR3 totals 16 residues. Losses at the gene ends were 0 bases for V and 2 bases for J; bases not matched to a gene: 4. CDR1 and CDR2 (germline): SGDLS, YYNGEE. CDR3 amino acids: CASSVAGTSGTYEQYF. The CDR3, as DNA: TGTGCCAGCAGCGTAGCAGGGACTAGCGGAACCTACGAGCAGTACTTC.

This chain connects TRBV10-3 to TRBJ2-1, with 10 positions matching TRBD2. Germline values: CDR1 ENHRY, CDR2 SYGVKD. V gave up 3 bases and J gave up 4 bases; unmatched junction bases: 3. This CDR3 spans 15 amino acids. CDR3 loop: CAISDGAGGYNEQFF. For the CDR3, the DNA is TGTGCCATCAGTGATGGAGCGGGAGGGTACAATGAGCAGTTCTTC.

This clone turned up a few times. The chain is built from TRBV19 and TRBJ1-2; D is possibly TRBD1 (5 bases). In germline, CDR1 is LNHDA, CDR2 SQIVND (reference sequence). Deletions cut 8 bases from V and 3 bases from J, with 7 bases between. This CDR3 is 11 amino acids long. The CDR3 DNA follows: TGTGCCAGTGGAGGGGACTATGGCTACACCTTC. This codes for CASGGDYGYTF.

V usage is TRBV19 and J usage is TRBJ1-4; TRBD1 matches 9 bases. With 4 bases clipped from V and 4 bases from J, the junction kept 4 bases outside the gene matches. CDR1 is LNHDA and CDR2 is SQIVND in the germline V gene (reference sequence). The CDR3 is made up of 15 amino acids. CDR3 DNA: TGTGCCAGTAGTACGGTGACAGGGGGTAATGAAAAACTGTTTTTT. This gives the protein CASSTVTGGNEKLFF.

This chain joins TRBV15 and TRBJ2-6, with TRBD2 matching over 11 bases. The CDR3 is 17 residues long. From germline, CDR1 is LNHNV and CDR2 YYDKDF (reference sequence). V gave up 8 bases and J gave up 3 bases; unmatched junction bases: 9. In nucleotides, the CDR3 is TGTGCCACCGCCCCGAGACTAGCGGGGAATGGGGCCAACGTCCTGACTTTC. Translating gives CATAPRLAGNGANVLTF.

V gene TRBV6-5 combines with J gene TRBJ2-1, with 10 bases aligning to TRBD1. After removal of 10 bases from V and 7 bases from J, the junction contained 10 bases not matched to a gene. The length of the CDR3 is 14 residues. Germline V gives CDR1 MNHEY, CDR2 SVGAGI. The CDR3 DNA is TGTGCCACACCCCCCCAGGGACAGGGGAATGAGCAGTTCTTC. Its translation: CATPPQGQGNEQFF.

The chain has TRBV5-1 and TRBJ1-3, with D possibly matching TRBD1 (6 bases). Between the trimmed V and J ends, which lost 1 base and 7 bases, there was a span of 15 bases. Germline V gene lookup returns CDR1 SGHRS and CDR2 YFSETQ. This CDR3 region has 15 residues. The CDR3 region is CASSLRSGERNTIYF. The CDR3 DNA is TGCGCCAGCAGCTTGCGGTCAGGGGAGCGTAACACCATATATTTT. The variable domain in full, completed from reference TRBV5-1 and TRBJ1-3, reads KAGVTQTPRYLIKTRGQQVTLSCSPISGHRSVSWYQQTPGQGLQFLFEYFSETQRNKGNFPGRFSGRQFSNSRSEMNVSTLELGDSALYLCASSLRSGERNTIYFGEGSWLTVV.

This chain links TRBV7-9 with TRBJ1-1; 8 bases agree with TRBD1. CDR1 and CDR2 (germline): SEHNR, FQNEAQ (reference sequence). The V and J ends lost 5 bases and 6 bases, in that order; junction bases with no gene match: 11. This CDR3 has 15 residues. The CDR3 coding sequence is TGTGCCAGCAGCCGAGTTCAGGGGGCGTACTCTGAAGCTTTCTTT. This encodes CASSRVQGAYSEAFF.

The CDR3 DNA follows: TGTGCCAGCAGCGGGGGGACTCCCACAGATACGCAGTATTTT. Translated: CASSGGTPTDTQYF. The V and J genes are TRBV7-3 and TRBJ2-3; TRBD2 might be the D (6 bases). The V gene lost 5 bases and the J gene lost 2 bases, with 11 bases spanning the gap. CDR3 size: 14 residues. The germline CDR1 and CDR2 sequences are SGHTA and FQGTGA. Complete variable domain (other parts from reference TRBV7-3 and TRBJ2-3): GAGVSQTPSNKVTEKGKYVELRCDPISGHTALYWYRQSLGQGPEFLIYFQGTGAADDSGLPNDRFFAVRPEGSVSTLKIQRTERGDSAVYLCASSGGTPTDTQYFGPGTRLTVL.

The sample holds a few counts of this clone. This chain links TRBV2 with TRBJ2-1, with 8 bases aligning to TRBD2. With V trimmed by 6 bases and J by 9 bases, 7 bases remained unmatched. CDR3 length: 13 amino acids. CDR1 is SNHLY, CDR2 FYNNEI, per germline. The CDR3 region is CASSVGLEVEQFF. The CDR3 DNA reads as TGTGCCAGCAGCGTGGGACTAGAGGTTGAGCAGTTCTTC.

This clone has only one observation. The V gene is TRBV6-5, the J gene TRBJ1-6; TRBD1 aligns across 7 bases. Germline V lookup: CDR1 MNHEY, CDR2 SVGAGI. After removal of 6 bases from V and 10 bases from J, the junction contained 9 bases not matched to a gene. The CDR3 is made up of 14 amino acids. In DNA, the CDR3 is TGTGCCAGCAGAGCCCGGGACAGTAGGTCACCCCTCCACTTT. Its protein is CASRARDSRSPLHF.